What follows is one TCR beta chain and its context. The sample comes from a study of radiation and T cells in renal cell carcinoma. The CDR3 has 14 residues. The junction had 2 bases not matched to a gene; V was cut back by 0 bases and J by 4 bases. CDR1 is MNHEY, CDR2 SVGAGI, per germline. Time point specified: blood 2 weeks post-SBRT. The treatment is: 15 Gy SBRT to primary tumor, nephrectomy 4 weeks later. Libraries were prepared by immunoSEQ multiplex PCR; TCRdb keeps only in-frame clonotypes and omits some of them. Among some 72,000 clones listed, over 80% were seen once. The TCR sequence derives from a man between 60 and 75 years old with renal cell carcinoma. This chain uses TRBV6-5 with TRBJ1-2, with 7 bases identical to TRBD1. The sample consisted of blood, taken from a patient whose treatment included radiotherapy and nephrectomy. The CDR3 nucleotides read TGTGCCAGCAGTTACTCGACAGGGCGCTATGGCTACACCTTC. Translated, it gives CASSYSTGRYGYTF.